These 20 T cell receptor beta chains were sequenced from one sample in a study of blood T cell repertoires in COVID-19. The method was immunoSEQ multiplex PCR; TCRdb's version includes in-frame clones alone and lacks a portion of them. The repertoire holds about 99,000 clones, about 86% seen once, with 10% to 15% in the top ten. The sequenced material came from peripheral blood. The receptors stem from a woman aged 55-69 years in a cohort sampled during active or convalescent COVID-19.

CDR3 amino acids: CASNRWGGGPPTDTQYF. The CDR3, as DNA: TGTGCCAGCAACCGATGGGGCGGGGGGCCCCCCACAGATACGCAGTATTTT. The V and J genes are TRBV11-2 and TRBJ2-3; 8 bases are a match to TRBD2. The CDR3 is 17 residues long. Trimming at V came to 7 bases and at J to 2 bases, leaving 14 bases not matched to a gene. Germline CDR1 and CDR2: SGHAT and FQNNGV.

This rearrangement joins TRBV27 to TRBJ2-5; 7 nucleotides line up with TRBD2. Germline assignment: CDR1 MNHEY and CDR2 SMNVEV (reference sequence). The CDR3 has 16 amino acids. After removal of 6 bases from V and 0 bases from J, the junction contained 10 bases not matched to a gene. The chain's CDR3 is CASRRGSHRDQETQYF. CDR3 nucleotide sequence: TGTGCCAGCAGGCGGGGGAGCCACCGCGACCAAGAGACCCAGTACTTC.

V and J are TRBV5-1 and TRBJ2-5, with D possibly being TRBD2 (6 bases). The V end was cut by 0 bases, the J end by 4 bases, with 16 bases between. Germline CDR1 and CDR2: SGHRS and YFSETQ. The CDR3 spans 16 residues. CDR3 amino acids: CASSLVSGQVGETQYF. In nucleotides, the CDR3 is TGCGCCAGCAGCTTGGTCAGCGGGCAGGTGGGAGAGACCCAGTACTTC.

This sequence joins TRBV7-9 and TRBJ1-4; possibly TRBD1 for D (5 bases). The germline V and J ends were trimmed by 6 bases and 2 bases, with 13 bases remaining between them. Germline V gives CDR1 SEHNR, CDR2 FQNEAQ (reference sequence). The CDR3 is 15 residues long. The CDR3 reads CASRSTGGTNEKLFF. For the CDR3, the DNA is TGTGCCAGCAGGTCAACAGGAGGGACTAATGAAAAACTGTTTTTT.

The chain recombines TRBV5-1 with TRBJ2-7, with D maybe TRBD1 (6 bases). The CDR3 covers 14 residues. CDR1 SGHRS and CDR2 YFSETQ come from the germline V gene. With 2 bases removed from V and 7 bases from J, the gap between germline ends came to 16 bases. The CDR3 here is CASSLGSIQGEQYF. The CDR3 nucleotides are TGCGCCAGCAGCTTAGGGAGCATCCAGGGGGAGCAGTACTTC.

The genes are TRBV6-6 and TRBJ1-2; D unclear. This CDR3 region has 13 residues. Germline V gene sequence: CDR1 MNHNY, CDR2 SVGAGI (reference sequence). Trimming pared 2 bases from V and 6 bases from J, leaving 10 bases between. CDR3 amino acids: CASSYENYHGYTF. CDR3 sequence (DNA): TGTGCCAGCAGTTACGAAAACTACCATGGCTACACCTTC.

The V call is TRBV7-3, the J call TRBJ2-3; the D gene is possibly TRBD2 (6 bases). Trimming took off 8 bases at V and 2 bases at J, with 14 bases between the two ends. There are 14 residues in the CDR3. The germline V gene encodes CDR1 SGHTA and CDR2 FQGTGA. CDR3 nucleotide sequence: TGTGCCAGCTCCGAGGGACTGAACACAGATACGCAGTATTTT. Its translation: CASSEGLNTDTQYF.

The J gene is TRBJ2-1, the V gene TRBV4-1, with 9 bases aligning to TRBD2. CDR3 length equals 15 residues. J lost 5 bases, V lost 4 bases, and 6 bases had no gene match. CDR1 MGHRA and CDR2 YSYEKL come from the germline V gene. CDR3: CASSPWTSVDNEQFF. The CDR3 DNA is TGCGCCAGCAGCCCCTGGACTAGCGTAGACAATGAGCAGTTCTTC.

CDR3 sequence reads: CASSEGQGPQETQYF. DNA for the CDR3: TGTGCCAGCAGCGAGGGACAGGGCCCTCAAGAGACCCAGTACTTC. The V gene is TRBV7-9, the J gene TRBJ2-5; 9 bases agree with TRBD1. CDR3 length: 15 residues. V lost 5 bases to trimming and J lost 2 bases; unmatched junction nucleotides: 6. Germline-derived CDR1 and CDR2 are SEHNR and FQNEAQ (reference sequence).

V and J are TRBV28 and TRBJ2-5, with a weak D call TRBD2 (6 bases). The V end lost 7 bases, the J end lost 1 base, and 13 bases lay between the germline ends. This CDR3 spans 14 amino acids. Germline V lookup: CDR1 MDHEN, CDR2 SYDVKM. The CDR3 is CASKGRRVQETQYF. The DNA for the CDR3 is TGTGCCAGCAAGGGTAGGAGGGTCCAAGAGACCCAGTACTTC.

V usage is TRBV6-5 and J usage is TRBJ1-2; no firm D call. CDR3 length: 12 amino acids. Germline V lookup: CDR1 MNHEY, CDR2 SVGAGI. The V and J ends lost 4 bases and 2 bases respectively, with 5 bases between them. CDR3 DNA: TGTGCCAGCAGTTCGGTGAACTATGGCTACACCTTC. Protein: CASSSVNYGYTF.

V and J are TRBV7-3 and TRBJ1-1; D unresolved. CDR1 and CDR2 from the germline V gene are SGHTA and FQGTGA. V gave up 4 bases and J gave up 5 bases, with 11 bases separating them. CDR3 length: 13 amino acids. Here the CDR3 DNA reads TGTGCCAGCAGCTACTACCCCGCGACTGAAGCTTTCTTT. Protein product: CASSYYPATEAFF.

Only one count was recorded for this clone. The V gene is TRBV24-1, the J gene TRBJ2-4; 7 bases match TRBD1. Germline CDR1 KGHDR, CDR2 SFDVKD. Trimming at V came to 2 bases and at J to 4 bases, leaving 4 bases not matched to a gene. This CDR3 comprises 15 residues. Written as DNA, the CDR3 is TGTGCCACCAGTGATTCAGGGGGTGAGAAAAACATTCAGTACTTC. Translation: CATSDSGGEKNIQYF.

In this sample, this clone turned up a few times. The CDR3 DNA sequence: TGTGCCAGCTCACCAAGGAGTAAAGCGGGGGGTGGAGATACGCAGTATTTT. This sequence encodes CASSPRSKAGGGDTQYF. The chain recombines TRBV18 with TRBJ2-3; the match to TRBD2 covers 9 bases. Germline lookup yields CDR1 KGHSH and CDR2 LQKENI. J was trimmed by 5 bases and V by 2 bases; bases with no gene match: 11. The CDR3 length is 17 residues.

This clone was seen only once. The CDR3 loop reads CASSLYAGGRISHNQPQHF. In DNA, the CDR3 is TGTGCCAGCAGTTTATATGCAGGGGGTCGTATTTCCCACAATCAGCCCCAGCATTTT. The chain links TRBV27 to TRBJ1-5; 7 bases fit TRBD1. The germline V gene encodes CDR1 MNHEY and CDR2 SMNVEV (reference sequence). Trimming at V came to 1 base and at J to 3 bases, leaving 15 bases not matched to a gene. The CDR3 has 19 residues.

This clone was seen a few times. The chain links TRBV19 to TRBJ2-2; perhaps TRBD2 as D (6 bases). Trimming took 8 bases from V and 5 from J, leaving 9 bases between them. This CDR3 has 12 residues. The germline V gene has CDR1 LNHDA and CDR2 SQIVND (reference sequence). The CDR3 protein is CASSRETGELFF. The CDR3 DNA reads as TGTGCCAGTTCCCGGGAGACCGGGGAGCTGTTTTTT.

This chain connects TRBV24-1 to TRBJ2-3, with D perhaps TRBD1 (5 bases). V lost 1 base and J 3 bases, leaving 10 bases between the germline ends. The V gene's germline CDR1 is KGHDR and CDR2 SFDVKD. This CDR3 region has 15 residues. CDR3 sequence: CATSDFGQGTDTQYF. The DNA for the CDR3 is TGTGCCACCAGTGATTTTGGGCAGGGAACAGATACGCAGTATTTT.

The V gene is TRBV1, the J gene TRBJ2-7; TRBD1 was called by the table and not checked on the DNA. TRBV1 is recorded as a pseudogene. CDR3 length: 13 amino acids. CDR3 in amino acids: CTSTDRGHYEQYF. The DNA for the CDR3 is TGCACCAGCACGGACAGGGGGCACTACGAGCAGTACTTC.

This clone was counted between two and nine times. One junction end does not reproduce the germline sequence, and a read error may be involved. V gene TRBV7-7 combines with J gene TRBJ2-3, with D maybe TRBD1 (5 bases). Germline V gives CDR1 SSHAT, CDR2 FNYEAQ (reference sequence). This CDR3 is 14 amino acids long. The CDR3 coding sequence is TGTGCTAGCAGCTCAGGGTTAGGGACAGATACGCAGTATTTT. This sequence encodes CASSSGLGTDTQYF.

This chain connects TRBV19 to TRBJ1-1, with a weak D call TRBD1 (6 bases). Germline-derived CDR1 and CDR2 are LNHDA and SQIVND (reference sequence). The CDR3 has 14 residues. Trimming removed 10 bases at V and 1 base at J, with 16 bases between. The DNA for the CDR3 is TGTGCCACCCAACCCGGGACACAGAACACTGAAGCTTTCTTT. Protein product: CATQPGTQNTEAFF.